The sequence of this TCR beta chain was determined in a study of shared clonotypes between healthy human individuals. Study background: Used for every donor were three CD4 naive, three CD4 memory, two CD8 naive and one CD8 memory plate. General observations from the study: The generation probabilities recorded for non-shared clonotypes fell below those of clonotypes shared by all four donors. Several donors held about 5% of naive CD4 clonotypes in common.

Per the original methods: ImmunoSEQ output lacked quality scores and full-length reads, limiting matched filtering. Some clones are missing from TCRdb's copy, which holds only in-frame ones; the method was immunoSEQ multiplex PCR. V and J calls and clone size are given by that table; D and trimming were obtained from the DNA. The sample yields 1.4 million or so clones, 98% seen once. The CDR3 runs to 15 residues. Germline-derived CDR1 and CDR2 are SGHTA and FQGTGA. V was shortened by 5 bases and J by 0 bases, with 11 bases between the two germline ends. As to this clone: Its specificity is unknown.

V and J are TRBV7-3 and TRBJ2-1; D unclear. This receptor was identified in a man in his thirties or forties in good health. Sequencing was carried out using naive CD4+ T cells sorted from blood. Subset of the sample: CD45RA+ positively selected. CDR3: CASSEGFSSYNEQFF. The CDR3 DNA reads as TGTGCCAGCAGCGAAGGTTTTAGCTCCTACAATGAGCAGTTCTTC.